This TCR beta chain was recovered during a study of T cell changes during pregnancy in multiple sclerosis. This CDR3 spans 15 amino acids. Trimming took 6 bases from V and 3 from J, leaving 14 bases between them. CDR1 is MNHNY, CDR2 SVGAGI, per germline (reference sequence). Repertoires were generated with immunoSEQ multiplex PCR, while TCRdb's copy carries only in-frame clones and drops some. The sample includes tens of thousands of clones, about 91% of them seen just once. This material consisted of peripheral blood, taken in the first trimester of pregnancy. The V and J genes are TRBV6-6 and TRBJ2-2; D is perhaps TRBD1 (6 bases). The source of this sequence is a female donor with multiple sclerosis, enrolled in a pregnancy study. CDR3 residues: CASSNTGSDTGELFF. The CDR3 DNA is TGTGCCAGCAGCAACACAGGGAGCGACACCGGGGAGCTGTTTTTT.